This T cell receptor (beta chain) was observed in a study of shared clonotypes between healthy human individuals. Looking at the study overall: The donor group consisted of a couple of women and a few men, aged 18 to 49.

The germline V gene encodes CDR1 SGHRS and CDR2 YFSETQ. V trimming: 0 bases; J trimming: 6 bases; junction bases outside the gene matches: 4. CDR3 length: 15 residues. Clones were read by immunoSEQ multiplex PCR, and TCRdb kept only the in-frame ones, dropping some. This sample has some 2,100,000 clones, with approximately 94% found just once. The clonotype was recovered from a man aged 18 to 35 in good health. The material sequenced was naive CD4+ T cells sorted from blood. Subset denoted: CD45RA+ positively selected. This rearrangement joins TRBV5-1 to TRBJ1-4; 8 nucleotides line up with TRBD1. The CDR3 DNA reads as TGCGCCAGCAGCTTGGGAGACAGGGGTCATGAAAAACTGTTTTTT. Translated: CASSLGDRGHEKLFF.